Each of the 3 T cell receptor beta chains below was sequenced from the same sample in a study of blood T cell repertoires in COVID-19. TCRdb's copy holds only in-frame clones and misses some; the assay was immunoSEQ multiplex PCR. Here the sample spans about 110,000 clones, less than 90% being singletons. The sequencing input was peripheral blood. The receptors derive from a man between 50 and 59 years old with acute or convalescent COVID-19.

This sequence joins TRBV7-9 and TRBJ1-4; D uncertain. Germline CDR1 reads SEHNR; CDR2 reads FQNEAQ (reference sequence). The CDR3 length is 12 residues. Trimming left V 4 bases short and J 8 bases short, with 8 bases between. The CDR3, as DNA: TGTGCCAGCAGCTGGGCCGCGGAAAAACTGTTTTTT. The encoded protein is CASSWAAEKLFF.

V usage is TRBV6-5 and J usage is TRBJ2-1, with 10 bases matching TRBD1. J gave up 8 bases and V 0 bases, and 7 bases lay outside the gene matches. The CDR3 is made up of 16 amino acids. Germline CDR1 reads MNHEY; CDR2 reads SVGAGI. In DNA form, the CDR3 reads TGTGCCAGCAGTTACTCCCGAGGGGACAGGGGTTATGAGCAGTTCTTC. Translated, it gives CASSYSRGDRGYEQFF.

The chain has TRBV14 and TRBJ1-4; D is unresolved. This CDR3 comprises 14 residues. Trimming removed 8 bases at V and 0 bases at J, with 10 bases between. Germline loops: CDR1 SGHDN, CDR2 FVKESK. CDR3 coding DNA: TGTGCCAGCGCGGTGGGTTCAACTAATGAAAAACTGTTTTTT. This encodes CASAVGSTNEKLFF.